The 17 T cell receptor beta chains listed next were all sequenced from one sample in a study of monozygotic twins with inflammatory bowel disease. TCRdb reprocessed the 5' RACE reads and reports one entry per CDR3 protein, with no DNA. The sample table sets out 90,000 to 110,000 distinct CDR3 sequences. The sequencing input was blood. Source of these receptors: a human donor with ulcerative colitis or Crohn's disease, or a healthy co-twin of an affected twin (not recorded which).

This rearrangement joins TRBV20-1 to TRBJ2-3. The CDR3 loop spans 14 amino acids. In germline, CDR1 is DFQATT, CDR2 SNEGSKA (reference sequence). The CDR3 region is CSAREDPATDTQYF.

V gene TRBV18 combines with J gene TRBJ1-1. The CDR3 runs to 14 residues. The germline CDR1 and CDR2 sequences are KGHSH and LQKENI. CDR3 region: CASSPLGQNTEAFF.

The CDR3 reads CASTRGRGDYGYTF. The gene calls are TRBV6-1 and TRBJ1-2; TCRdb gives TRBD1 as the D gene, but with no DNA this cannot be confirmed. This CDR3 has 14 residues. Germline values: CDR1 MNHNS, CDR2 SASEGT.

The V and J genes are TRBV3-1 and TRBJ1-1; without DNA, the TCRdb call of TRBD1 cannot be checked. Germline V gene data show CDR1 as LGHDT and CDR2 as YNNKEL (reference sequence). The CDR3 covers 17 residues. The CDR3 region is CASSQLPWTEMNTEAFF.

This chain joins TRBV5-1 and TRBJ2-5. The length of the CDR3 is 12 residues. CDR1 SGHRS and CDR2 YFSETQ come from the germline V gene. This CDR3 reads CASSYDQETQYF.

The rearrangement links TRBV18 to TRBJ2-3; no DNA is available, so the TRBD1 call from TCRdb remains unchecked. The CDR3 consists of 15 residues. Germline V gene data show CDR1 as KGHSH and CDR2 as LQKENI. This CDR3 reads CASSPLQGRTDTQYF.

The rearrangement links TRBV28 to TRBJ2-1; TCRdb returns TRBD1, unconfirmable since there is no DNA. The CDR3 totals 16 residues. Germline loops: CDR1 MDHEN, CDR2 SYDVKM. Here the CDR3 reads CASSLSGQGASNEQFF. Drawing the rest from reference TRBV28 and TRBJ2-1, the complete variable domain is DVKVTQSSRYLVKRTGEKVFLECVQDMDHENMFWYRQDPGLGLRLIYFSYDVKMKEKGDIPEGYSVSREKKERFSLILESASTNQTSMYLCASSLSGQGASNEQFFGPGTRLTVL.

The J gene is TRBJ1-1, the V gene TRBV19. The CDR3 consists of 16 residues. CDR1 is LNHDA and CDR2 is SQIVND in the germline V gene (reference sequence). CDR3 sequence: CASRPAWEELGTEAFF.

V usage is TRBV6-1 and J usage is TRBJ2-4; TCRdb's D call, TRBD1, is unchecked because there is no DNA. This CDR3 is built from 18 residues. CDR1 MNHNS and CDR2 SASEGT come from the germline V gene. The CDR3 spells CASSQPLDAGGRNNIQYF.

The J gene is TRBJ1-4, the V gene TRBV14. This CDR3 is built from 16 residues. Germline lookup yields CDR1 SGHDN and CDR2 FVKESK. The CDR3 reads CASSPRWAETNEKLFF.

CDR3 in amino acids: CASSWGRTNYGYTF. The chain carries TRBV6-5 and TRBJ1-2; no DNA is available, so the TRBD1 call from TCRdb remains unchecked. Germline V gene sequence: CDR1 MNHEY, CDR2 SVGAGI. The CDR3 has 14 residues.

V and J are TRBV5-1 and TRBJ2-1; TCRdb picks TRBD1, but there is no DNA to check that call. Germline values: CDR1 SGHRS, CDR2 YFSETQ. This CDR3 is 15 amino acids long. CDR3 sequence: CASSLVQGAYNEQFF.

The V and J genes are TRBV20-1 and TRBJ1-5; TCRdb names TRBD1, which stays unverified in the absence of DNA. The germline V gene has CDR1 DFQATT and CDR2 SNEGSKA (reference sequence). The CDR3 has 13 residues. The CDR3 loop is CSAVRDRGRPQHF.

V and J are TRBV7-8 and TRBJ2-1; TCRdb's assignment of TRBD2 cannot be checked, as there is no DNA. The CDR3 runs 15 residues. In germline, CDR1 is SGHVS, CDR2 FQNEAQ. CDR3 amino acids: CASTLLAGVGNEQFF.

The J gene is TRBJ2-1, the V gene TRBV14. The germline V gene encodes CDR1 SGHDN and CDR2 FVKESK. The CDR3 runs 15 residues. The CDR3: CASSQGGQSYNEQFF.

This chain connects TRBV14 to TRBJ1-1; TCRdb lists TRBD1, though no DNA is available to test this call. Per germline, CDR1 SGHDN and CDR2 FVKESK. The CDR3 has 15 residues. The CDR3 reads CASSMFQGVRTEAFF.

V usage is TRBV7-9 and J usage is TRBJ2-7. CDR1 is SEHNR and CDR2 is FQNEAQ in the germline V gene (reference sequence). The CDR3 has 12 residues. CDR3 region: CASSLWYYEQYF.